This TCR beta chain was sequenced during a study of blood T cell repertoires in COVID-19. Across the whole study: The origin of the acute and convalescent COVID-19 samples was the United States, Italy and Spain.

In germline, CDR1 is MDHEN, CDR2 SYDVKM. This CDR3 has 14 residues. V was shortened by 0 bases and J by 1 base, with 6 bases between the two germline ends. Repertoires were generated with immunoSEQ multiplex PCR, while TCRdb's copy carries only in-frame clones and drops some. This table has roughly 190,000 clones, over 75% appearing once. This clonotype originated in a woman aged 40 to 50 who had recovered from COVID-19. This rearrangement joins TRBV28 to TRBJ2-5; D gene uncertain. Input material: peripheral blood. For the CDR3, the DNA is TGTGCCAGCAGTTTATGGGTAGCCCAAGAGACCCAGTACTTC. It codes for CASSLWVAQETQYF.